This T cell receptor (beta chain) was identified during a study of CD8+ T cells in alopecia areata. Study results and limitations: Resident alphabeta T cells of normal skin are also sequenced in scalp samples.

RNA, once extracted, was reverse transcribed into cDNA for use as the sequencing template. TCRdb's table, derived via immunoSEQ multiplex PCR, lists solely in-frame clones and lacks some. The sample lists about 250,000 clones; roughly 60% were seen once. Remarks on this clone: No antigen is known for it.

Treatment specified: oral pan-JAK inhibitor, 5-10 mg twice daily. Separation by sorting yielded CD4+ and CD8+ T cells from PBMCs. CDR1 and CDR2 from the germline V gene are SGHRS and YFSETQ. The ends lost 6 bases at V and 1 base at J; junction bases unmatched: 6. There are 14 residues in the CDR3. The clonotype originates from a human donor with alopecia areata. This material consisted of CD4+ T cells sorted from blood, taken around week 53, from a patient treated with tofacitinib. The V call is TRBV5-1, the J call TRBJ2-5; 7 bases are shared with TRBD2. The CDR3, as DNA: TGCGCCAGCAACGCCGGGGGGTTCCAAGAGACCCAGTACTTC. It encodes CASNAGGFQETQYF. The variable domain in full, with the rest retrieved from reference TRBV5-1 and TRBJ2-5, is KAGVTQTPRYLIKTRGQQVTLSCSPISGHRSVSWYQQTPGQGLQFLFEYFSETQRNKGNFPGRFSGRQFSNSRSEMNVSTLELGDSALYLCASNAGGFQETQYFGPGTRLLVL.